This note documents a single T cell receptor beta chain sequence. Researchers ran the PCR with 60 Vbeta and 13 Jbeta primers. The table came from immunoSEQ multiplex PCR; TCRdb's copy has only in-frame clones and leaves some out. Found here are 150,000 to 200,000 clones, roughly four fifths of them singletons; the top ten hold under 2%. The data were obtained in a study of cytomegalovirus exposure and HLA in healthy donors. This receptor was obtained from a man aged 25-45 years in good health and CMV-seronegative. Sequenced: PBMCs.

For the CDR3, the DNA is TGTGCCAGCAGCCAGGGGCGGGACAGCTCCGAGCAGTACTTC. Translation gives CASSQGRDSSEQYF. The genes are TRBV4-2 and TRBJ2-7; D is perhaps TRBD1 (7 bases). This CDR3 has 14 amino acids. V lost 3 bases, J lost 6 bases, and 15 bases lay in between. CDR1 and CDR2 (germline): LGHNA, YNFKEQ.